This T cell receptor (beta chain) originates from a study of metastatic and nonmetastatic thyroid tumors. Study in general: Both malignant and benign thyroid patients supplied peripheral blood and tumor or nodule tissue samples, across which the repertoires of these patients were then compared.

Thyroid surgery had not been preceded by any treatment in any patient. From the PCR reads, TCRdb re-called clones with MiXCR. The repertoire includes under 30,000 clones, under 15% of them detected once, and roughly 3.3% sits in the top ten. Sequencing used blood. This receptor was identified in a female donor with papillary thyroid cancer or a benign thyroid nodule (not recorded which). Some clones in this sample may be carry-over from other donors' samples.

Here the CDR3 reads CSARTGDTEAFF. The CDR3 DNA reads TGCAGTGCTAGGACAGGGGACACTGAAGCTTTCTTT. The V gene is TRBV20-1, the J gene TRBJ1-1; 8 bases fit TRBD1. The germline V gene encodes CDR1 DFQATT and CDR2 SNEGSKA (reference sequence). Trimming took 3 bases from V and 3 from J; bases not matched to a gene: 0. The CDR3 totals 12 residues.